A selection of T cell receptor beta chains follows, all from one sample in a study of T-cell memory formation after mild COVID-19. TCRdb reanalysed the 5' RACE reads using MiXCR and keeps one entry per CDR3 protein. This sample carries about half a million distinct CDR3 sequences, around a sixth of them seen once, and the ten largest clones take approximately 13%. The sequenced material came from PBMCs or a T cell subset sorted from them (not recorded which). The receptors stem from an adult woman who had mild COVID-19 (a few samples of this study predate the infection). Cell type and time point are not known. Both conserved end residues are part of each CDR3. D genes are given only for firm matches. Expanded clones are given a class, and other clones once, few, many or no size at all.

few,TRBD2,TRBV7-9,TRBJ2-7,CAGGLGTYEQYF,TGTGCCGGCGGACTAGGGACCTACGAGCAGTACTTC
many,-,TRBV9,TRBJ2-1,CASSVDPAHSGPSYNEQFF,TGTGCCAGCAGCGTAGATCCCGCGCATAGCGGCCCATCCTACAATGAGCAGTTCTTC
-,TRBD1,TRBV6-6,TRBJ2-6,CASSYVQGFGANVLTF,TGTGCCAGCAGTTATGTACAGGGGTTTGGGGCCAACGTCCTGACTTTC
-,-,TRBV25-1,TRBJ2-3,CASGALGGDTQYF,TGTGCCAGCGGTGCCTTAGGTGGCGATACGCAGTATTTT
many,-,TRBV12-3/TRBV12-4,TRBJ2-1,CASSSLLQWQFF,TGTGCCAGCAGTTCACTCCTTCAGTGGCAGTTCTTC
many,TRBD2,TRBV24-1,TRBJ2-3,CATSEGTSGWTTDTQYF,TGTGCCACCAGTGAGGGGACTAGCGGGTGGACTACAGATACGCAGTATTTT
-,-,TRBV29-1,TRBJ2-7,CSVWPAGPSYEQYF,TGCAGCGTTTGGCCCGCCGGCCCGTCCTACGAGCAGTACTTC
many,-,TRBV3-1,TRBJ1-6,CASSLHRDNSPLHF,TGTGCCAGCAGCCTTCACAGAGATAATTCACCCCTCCACTTT
-,TRBD2,TRBV7-3,TRBJ2-5,CASSHPHGGGSETQYF,TGTGCCAGCAGCCACCCTCACGGGGGGGGCTCGGAGACCCAGTACTTC
-,-,TRBV7-9,TRBJ2-3,CASSFMGATDTQYF,TGTGCCAGCAGCTTTATGGGGGCCACAGATACGCAGTATTTT
few,-,TRBV5-1,TRBJ2-5,CASSESYQETQYF,TGCGCCAGCAGCGAATCGTACCAAGAGACCCAGTACTTC
-,TRBD1,TRBV11-2,TRBJ2-7,CASSGQETYEQYF,TGTGCCAGCAGCGGACAGGAAACCTACGAGCAGTACTTC
few,TRBD1,TRBV6-5,TRBJ1-2,CASSSAGTGGGLRGYTF,TGTGCCAGCAGTTCCGCCGGGACAGGGGGCGGACTTCGTGGCTACACCTTC
many,TRBD2,TRBV7-9,TRBJ2-3,CASSPWTSGKGDTQYF,TGTGCCAGCAGCCCTTGGACTAGCGGGAAAGGAGATACGCAGTATTTT
-,TRBD2,TRBV10-3,TRBJ2-1,CAISEPGGIAGVSYNEQFF,TGTGCCATCAGTGAGCCGGGGGGGATAGCGGGAGTTTCTTACAATGAGCAGTTCTTC
-,TRBD1,TRBV19,TRBJ1-1,CASSPGTGSHTEAFF,TGTGCCAGTAGTCCCGGGACAGGGTCGCACACTGAAGCTTTCTTT
-,-,TRBV7-9,TRBJ1-5,CASSLQGVSNQPQHF,TGTGCCAGCAGCCTACAGGGCGTGAGCAATCAGCCCCAGCATTTT
-,TRBD1,TRBV9,TRBJ1-1,CASSAVDREAFF,TGTGCCAGCAGCGCTGTGGACAGGGAAGCTTTCTTT
-,TRBD2,TRBV11-2,TRBJ2-3,CASSLAGGWSDTQYF,TGTGCCAGCAGCTTAGCGGGGGGATGGTCAGATACGCAGTATTTT
-,-,TRBV2,TRBJ2-7,CASVTGTLEQYF,TGTGCCAGCGTGACCGGGACTCTCGAGCAGTACTTC
few,-,TRBV29-1,TRBJ2-3,CSVGLRRAGTDTQYF,TGCAGCGTAGGCCTGAGGAGAGCGGGCACAGATACGCAGTATTTT
-,-,TRBV12-3/TRBV12-4,TRBJ1-1,CATIKGNTEAFF,TGTGCCACCATAAAGGGGAACACTGAAGCTTTCTTT
-,-,TRBV9,TRBJ2-1,CASRGSLDEQFF,TGTGCCAGCAGAGGCAGCCTCGATGAGCAGTTCTTC
-,TRBD2,TRBV15,TRBJ2-1,CATSRASGTRGEQFF,TGTGCCACCAGTCGGGCTAGCGGTACGAGGGGTGAGCAGTTCTTC
-,-,TRBV6-5,TRBJ2-1,CASSPRFRGAYEQFF,TGTGCCAGCAGTCCCCGGTTTAGGGGGGCCTATGAGCAGTTCTTC
-,TRBD2,TRBV5-1,TRBJ2-1,CASSLAGAGLAGAPSYNEQFF,TGCGCCAGCAGCTTGGCCGGGGCGGGACTAGCGGGAGCGCCCTCCTACAATGAGCAGTTCTTC
few,-,TRBV3-1,TRBJ1-5,CASTGPGEPQHF,TGTGCCAGCACGGGACCAGGGGAGCCCCAGCATTTT
-,TRBD2,TRBV27,TRBJ2-1,CASSLLAGGPVDEQFF,TGTGCCAGCAGTTTACTAGCGGGGGGGCCCGTGGATGAGCAGTTCTTC
few,-,TRBV2,TRBJ1-1,CASSPPGAEGTEAFF,TGTGCCAGCAGCCCCCCCGGGGCCGAGGGAACTGAAGCTTTCTTT
-,-,TRBV25-1,TRBJ2-2,CASSPDGDGELFF,TGTGCCAGCAGCCCAGACGGTGACGGGGAGCTGTTTTTT
-,-,TRBV6-6,TRBJ2-7,CASGAGNYEQYF,TGTGCCAGCGGGGCAGGGAACTACGAGCAGTACTTC
-,-,TRBV7-9,TRBJ2-5,CASSLLGARETQYF,TGTGCCAGCAGCTTATTGGGGGCCAGAGAGACCCAGTACTTC
-,TRBD2,TRBV18,TRBJ2-2,CASSPTLAGAETGELFF,TGTGCCAGCTCACCTACACTAGCGGGAGCTGAGACCGGGGAGCTGTTTTTT
few,TRBD2,TRBV19,TRBJ2-7,CASRGTSGSKQYF,TGTGCCAGTAGAGGGACTAGCGGGAGTAAGCAGTACTTC
-,TRBD2,TRBV5-1,TRBJ2-7,CASTSCLAGGRYEQYF,TGCGCCAGCACCTCGTGCCTAGCGGGGGGAAGGTACGAGCAGTACTTC
many,-,TRBV5-1,TRBJ2-1,CASSLRLEAYNEQFF,TGCGCCAGCAGCTTGAGACTCGAGGCTTACAATGAGCAGTTCTTC
-,TRBD2,TRBV7-2,TRBJ2-5,CASSARGGETQYF,TGTGCCAGCAGCGCGCGGGGGGGAGAGACCCAGTACTTC
few,TRBD2,TRBV6-2/TRBV6-3,TRBJ2-1,CASSYSLLAVLSYNEQFF,TGTGCCAGCAGTTACTCATTACTAGCGGTCCTCTCCTACAATGAGCAGTTCTTC
-,TRBD2,TRBV24-1,TRBJ2-1,CATSGGLAGSPSSYNEQFF,TGTGCCACCAGTGGGGGACTAGCGGGGTCCCCTAGCTCCTACAATGAGCAGTTCTTC
-,TRBD1,TRBV29-1,TRBJ2-7,CSGGTGFDEQYF,TGCAGCGGGGGGACAGGGTTTGACGAGCAGTACTTC
few,-,TRBV10-3,TRBJ2-4,CAISEPAGVEQNIQYF,TGTGCCATCAGTGAGCCTGCAGGGGTCGAACAAAACATTCAGTACTTC
-,TRBD2,TRBV20-1,TRBJ2-3,CSARDWREWADTQYF,TGCAGTGCTAGAGACTGGCGGGAGTGGGCCGATACGCAGTATTTT
few,-,TRBV5-6,TRBJ2-5,CATARGRGETQYF,TGTGCCACCGCACGGGGCAGGGGAGAGACCCAGTACTTC
-,-,TRBV12-3/TRBV12-4,TRBJ2-1,CASSLYSLFF,TGTGCCAGCAGTTTGTATTCTCTGTTCTTC
-,-,TRBV29-1,TRBJ1-1,CSVGRMNYTEAFF,TGCAGCGTTGGGAGGATGAATTACACTGAAGCTTTCTTT
few,-,TRBV7-9,TRBJ2-1,CAAGAYNEQFF,TGTGCTGCTGGGGCATACAATGAGCAGTTCTTC
-,-,TRBV3-1,TRBJ2-7,CASADLGYEQYF,TGTGCCAGCGCCGATTTGGGATACGAGCAGTACTTC
-,-,TRBV7-2,TRBJ2-3,CASSQDVDTQYF,TGTGCCAGCAGTCAGGATGTAGATACGCAGTATTTT
few,-,TRBV7-2,TRBJ1-5,CASSLTLGQPQHF,TGTGCCAGCAGCTTAACCCTAGGACAGCCCCAGCATTTT
-,-,TRBV11-3,TRBJ2-7,CASSLDGIADYEQYF,TGTGCCAGCAGCTTAGACGGGATAGCCGACTACGAGCAGTACTTC